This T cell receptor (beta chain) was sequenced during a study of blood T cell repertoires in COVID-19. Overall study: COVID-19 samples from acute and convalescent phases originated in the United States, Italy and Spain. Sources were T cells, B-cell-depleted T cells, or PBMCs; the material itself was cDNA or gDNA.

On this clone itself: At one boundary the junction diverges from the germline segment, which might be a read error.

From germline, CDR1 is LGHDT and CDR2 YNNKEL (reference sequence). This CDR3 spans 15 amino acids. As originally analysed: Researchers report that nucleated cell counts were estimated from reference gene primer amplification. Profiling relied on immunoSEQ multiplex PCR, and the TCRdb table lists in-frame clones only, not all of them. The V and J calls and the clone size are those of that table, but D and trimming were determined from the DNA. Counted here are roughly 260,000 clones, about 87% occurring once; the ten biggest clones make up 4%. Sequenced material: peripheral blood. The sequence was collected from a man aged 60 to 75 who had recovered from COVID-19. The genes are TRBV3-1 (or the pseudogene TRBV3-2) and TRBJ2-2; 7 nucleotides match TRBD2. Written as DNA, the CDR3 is TGTGCCAGCAGCCCCGCGCGGGGGAACTCCGGGGAGCTGTTTTTT. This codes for CASSPARGNSGELFF.